This TCR beta chain stems from a study of cytomegalovirus exposure and HLA in healthy donors. A multiplex PCR was run with 60 Vbeta primers and 13 Jbeta primers. Produced via immunoSEQ multiplex PCR; TCRdb's table is partial and in-frame only. The table has fewer than 120,000 clones, roughly four fifths seen once; the top ten hold roughly 1.2%. As for this clone: Its antigen is unidentified.

General study findings and limits: Of the V segments, some could not be distinguished, including TRBV6-2 and TRBV6-3, and were excluded. Common viral pathogens were later found to be apparently linked to several of the most significant clusters.

This CDR3 contains 17 residues. V was trimmed by 4 bases and J by 4 bases, leaving 20 bases between them. CDR1 and CDR2 from the germline V gene are MGHRA and YSYEKL. The sample comprised PBMCs. This chain connects TRBV4-1 to TRBJ1-3, with D tentatively TRBD1 (5 bases). The source is a woman under 40 in good health and CMV-seronegative. The CDR3 bases are TGCGCCAGCAGCCCAGGCCTACAGGCCCATCTGGGAAACACCATATATTTT. Its translation is CASSPGLQAHLGNTIYF.